One and the same sample provided the 8 T cell receptor beta chains below, sequenced in a study of blood T cell repertoires in COVID-19. Libraries were prepared by immunoSEQ multiplex PCR; TCRdb keeps only in-frame clonotypes and omits some of them. Of roughly 300,000 clones listed, around 80% were seen once; the top ten hold approximately 1.3%. Sequences were obtained from peripheral blood. Receptor source: a woman aged 45-60 years with acute or convalescent COVID-19.

This chain uses TRBV18 with TRBJ1-5; maybe TRBD1 (5 bases). Trimming left V 0 bases short and J 2 bases short, with 8 bases between. This CDR3 spans 15 amino acids. The germline gives CDR1 KGHSH, CDR2 LQKENI. CDR3 nucleotide sequence: TGTGCCAGCTCACCACCTGGGGGGGGCAATCAGCCCCAGCATTTT. This translates into CASSPPGGGNQPQHF. Full variable domain (outside the CDR3, taken from reference TRBV18 and TRBJ1-5): NAGVMQNPRHLVRRRGQEARLRCSPMKGHSHVYWYRQLPEEGLKFMVYLQKENIIDESGMPKERFSAEFPKEGPSILRIQQVVRGDSAAYFCASSPPGGGNQPQHFGDGTRLSIL.

The chain recombines TRBV6-5 with TRBJ1-3; no clear D. The CDR3 covers 11 residues. Germline-derived CDR1 and CDR2 are MNHEY and SVGAGI. V dropped 9 bases and J dropped 4 bases, with 7 bases sitting between them. Written as DNA, the CDR3 is TGTGCCAGAACACAGGGAAACACCATATATTTT. Its protein product is CARTQGNTIYF.

The V gene is TRBV2, the J gene TRBJ2-3, with 8 bases lining up with TRBD2. The length of the CDR3 is 16 residues. Trimming cost V 6 bases and J 5 bases; bases outside gene matches: 13. The V gene's germline CDR1 is SNHLY and CDR2 FYNNEI. The CDR3 sequence is CASSAPLAGSQDTQYF. The CDR3, as DNA: TGTGCCAGCAGCGCCCCCCTAGCGGGCTCGCAAGATACGCAGTATTTT. Looking up the rest from reference TRBV2 and TRBJ2-3 gives the full variable domain: EPEVTQTPSHQVTQMGQEVILRCVPISNHLYFYWYRQILGQKVEFLVSFYNNEISEKSEIFDDQFSVERPDGSNFTLKIRSTKLEDSAMYFCASSAPLAGSQDTQYFGPGTRLTVL.

The chain is built from TRBV19 and TRBJ2-1, with D possibly matching TRBD2 (7 bases). V was clipped by 9 bases and J by 0 bases, with 21 bases between them. Germline lookup yields CDR1 LNHDA and CDR2 SQIVND (reference sequence). The CDR3 runs to 17 residues. CDR3 nucleotides: TGTGCCAGCAACTTGGGGGCTAGCGGCAGCTCCTACAATGAGCAGTTCTTC. Its translation: CASNLGASGSSYNEQFF.

This clone was counted once. J is TRBJ2-1 and V is TRBV29-1; 10 bases align to TRBD2. This CDR3 is built from 15 residues. V shed 6 bases, J shed 5 bases, and the junction held 10 bases outside the gene matches. Germline CDR1 SQVTM, CDR2 ANQGSEA. This chain's CDR3 is CSVDSTSGYDNEQFF. The CDR3 DNA reads TGCAGCGTGGACTCGACTAGCGGGTATGACAATGAGCAGTTCTTC.

The chain combines TRBV20-1 with TRBJ1-1; D may be TRBD1 (5 bases). Trimming took off 7 bases at V and 2 bases at J, with 8 bases between the two ends. The CDR3 is 11 residues long. Germline assignment: CDR1 DFQATT and CDR2 SNEGSKA (reference sequence). CDR3 bases: TGCAGTGTAAGGGGTAACACTGAAGCTTTCTTT. Residues: CSVRGNTEAFF.

This clone showed up just once. The chain joins TRBV10-3 to TRBJ2-4; weak D call: TRBD2 (6 bases). The CDR3 is made up of 17 amino acids. CDR1 ENHRY and CDR2 SYGVKD come from the germline V gene. V gave up 0 bases and J gave up 3 bases, with 15 bases separating them. The CDR3 is CAISESKGRNGKNIQYF. CDR3 bases: TGTGCCATCAGTGAGTCGAAGGGGAGGAATGGCAAAAACATTCAGTACTTC.

The V and J genes are TRBV6-4 and TRBJ1-1; TRBD1 might be the D (6 bases). This CDR3 region has 16 residues. Trimming cost V 3 bases and J 1 base, with 15 bases left between them. Germline lookup yields CDR1 MRHNA and CDR2 SNTAGT. CDR3 DNA sequence: TGTGCCAGCAGTGATAGACGGCTAGGGGGGAACACTGAAGCTTTCTTT. It specifies CASSDRRLGGNTEAFF.